This record covers a single T cell receptor beta chain. Its target is not known. Germline V CDR1 and CDR2: SGHDT, YYEEEE. V gave up 4 bases and J gave up 9 bases, with 17 bases separating them. There are 14 residues in the CDR3. This sample is drawn from a study of graft-versus-host responses after intestinal transplantation. Study background: The whole recipient group had anti-thymocyte globulin induction followed by tacrolimus and steroids for roughly three years.

Clones were read by immunoSEQ multiplex PCR, and TCRdb kept only the in-frame ones, dropping some. The sample contains 60,000 or so clones, under 95% of which appear only once. Study outcomes and limitations: When patients had graft-donor T cell macrochimerism, their allografts held high graft-versus-host to host-versus-graft clonal ratios. Recipient bone marrow held GvH clones, some seen earlier in ileum or blood.

The material was PBMCs, obtained less than 130 days after intestinal transplantation. V and J are TRBV5-6 and TRBJ1-5, with D possibly being TRBD1 (5 bases). The origin of this receptor is a human patient who received an intestinal transplant, so some T cells may come from the graft donor. CDR3 nucleotides: TGTGCCAGCAGCGCGATGACAGACCTCAGGCCCCAGCATTTT. This encodes CASSAMTDLRPQHF.